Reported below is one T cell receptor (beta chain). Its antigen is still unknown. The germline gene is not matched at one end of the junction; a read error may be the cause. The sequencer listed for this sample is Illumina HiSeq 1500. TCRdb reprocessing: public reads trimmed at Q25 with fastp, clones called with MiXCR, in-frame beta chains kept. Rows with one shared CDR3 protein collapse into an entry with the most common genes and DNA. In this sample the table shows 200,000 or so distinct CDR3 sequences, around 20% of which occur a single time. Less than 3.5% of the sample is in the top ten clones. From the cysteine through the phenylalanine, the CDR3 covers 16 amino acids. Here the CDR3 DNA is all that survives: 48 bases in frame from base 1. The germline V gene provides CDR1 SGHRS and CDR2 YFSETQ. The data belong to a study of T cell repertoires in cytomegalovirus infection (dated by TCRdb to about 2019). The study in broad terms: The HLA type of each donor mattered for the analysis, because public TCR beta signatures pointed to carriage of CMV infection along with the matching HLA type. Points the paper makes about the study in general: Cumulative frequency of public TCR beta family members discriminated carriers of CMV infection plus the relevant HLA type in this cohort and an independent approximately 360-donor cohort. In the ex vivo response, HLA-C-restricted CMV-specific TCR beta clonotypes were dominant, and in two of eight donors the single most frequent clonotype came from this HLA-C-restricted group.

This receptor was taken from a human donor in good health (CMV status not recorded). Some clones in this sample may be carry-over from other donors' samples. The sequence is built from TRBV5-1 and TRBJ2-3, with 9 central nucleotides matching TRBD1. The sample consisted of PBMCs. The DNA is TGCCCCAGCAGCGACTGGACAGGGGTCAGCACAGATACGCAGTATTTT. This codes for CPSSDWTGVSTDTQYF.